The rows below give T cell receptor beta chains drawn from one sample of a study of identical twins. TCRdb redid the calling of the 5' RACE reads with MiXCR, one entry per CDR3 protein. The sample contains roughly 260,000 distinct CDR3 sequences, 7.5% of which appear only once. A further study also used this sample, focusing on yellow fever vaccine responses in identical twins.

The source material was CD8+ T cells sorted from blood. These receptors originate from a young woman in good health. Both conserved end residues are part of each CDR3. Clone size is given for some rows only: seen once, a few or many times, or a class if the clone is expanded.

CDR3	V	J	size
CSADRGSYEQYF	TRBV20-1	TRBJ2-7	-
CASSPAPKGTEAFF	TRBV4-1	TRBJ1-1	few
CASSLAWRQTDGYTF	TRBV7-8	TRBJ1-2	many
CATSSGPGDQPQHF	TRBV15	TRBJ1-5	many
CASSLYPGLGQAQYGYTF	TRBV28	TRBJ1-2	few
CATSTESYNEQFF	TRBV15	TRBJ2-1	-
CASSTSKGLEKLFF	TRBV5-6	TRBJ1-4	few
CSARDSQGTDTQYF	TRBV20-1	TRBJ2-3	few
CASSPALEEFYGYTF	TRBV5-6	TRBJ1-2	many
CSVVGAGRDPYEQYF	TRBV29-1	TRBJ2-7	-
CASSQTTPYEQYF	TRBV4-1	TRBJ2-7	-
CSATTRQGSRTDTQYF	TRBV20-1	TRBJ2-3	few
CASSQWDTGGTEAFF	TRBV4-1	TRBJ1-1	many
CASSLIYLSEANEQFF	TRBV4-2	TRBJ2-1	many
CASSDSNAGEQFF	TRBV6-4	TRBJ2-1	few
CASSPRRGSSNQPQHF	TRBV27	TRBJ1-5	many
CASSGVGGRQETQYF	TRBV5-1	TRBJ2-5	-
CASTPGGLETQYF	TRBV28	TRBJ2-5	few
CASSFSSGGVDAGELFF	TRBV12-3/TRBV12-4	TRBJ2-2	many
CASRRVDSPPETQYF	TRBV6-1	TRBJ2-5	few
CSANRLSETQYF	TRBV20-1	TRBJ2-5	many
CASSQEGGIQETQYF	TRBV4-1	TRBJ2-5	many
CASSQGTSGTYEQYF	TRBV4-1	TRBJ2-7	many
CSGPGQGVSSPLHF	TRBV20-1	TRBJ1-6	few
CASSRLAGGLKNIQYF	TRBV2	TRBJ2-4	few
CASSLNNNYGYTF	TRBV5-6	TRBJ1-2	many
CSAVSSYEQYF	TRBV29-1	TRBJ2-7	few
CASSFEGGAYNEQFF	TRBV27	TRBJ2-1	-
CASSPQRGNTEAFF	TRBV7-8	TRBJ1-1	few
CASSPHAGGANEQFF	TRBV7-7	TRBJ2-1	-
CASSPRSVQTGELFF	TRBV9	TRBJ2-2	few
CASSRRQYSNQPQHF	TRBV12-3/TRBV12-4	TRBJ1-5	many
CASSTPRDGKTYEQYF	TRBV19	TRBJ2-7	few
CASSVRTGGNTGELFF	TRBV9	TRBJ2-2	many
CASIQSPLAGEDTQYF	TRBV27	TRBJ2-3	many
CASSLYGLAGGDEQYF	TRBV5-4	TRBJ2-7	many
CASSLVGGRSYNEQFF	TRBV5-1	TRBJ2-1	few
CASSPRDGQETQYF	TRBV7-9	TRBJ2-5	few
CASSGLAGGGTDTQYF	TRBV9	TRBJ2-3	-
CASTPTLASQETQYF	TRBV9	TRBJ2-5	few
CASSLRQGPNNSPLHF	TRBV5-1	TRBJ1-6	many
CASGEGGANVLTF	TRBV6-1	TRBJ2-6	few
CSAGGWTVNWTDTQYF	TRBV20-1	TRBJ2-3	many
CASSPNGNEQYF	TRBV7-9	TRBJ2-7	-
CASTPGHKNSYGYTF	TRBV5-1	TRBJ1-2	-
CASSLSGGLQPQHF	TRBV27	TRBJ1-5	many
CASSRGGGTQETQYF	TRBV5-1	TRBJ2-5	few
CASSTNKFF	TRBV7-3	TRBJ2-1	few
CSATPYRAGALVETQYF	TRBV20-1	TRBJ2-5	few
CASGSLRALNTEAFF	TRBV12-3/TRBV12-4	TRBJ1-1	many
CASSELGRDRGSYEQYF	TRBV2	TRBJ2-7	-
CATSDTGYEQYF	TRBV24-1	TRBJ2-7	few
CASSYEGVGTDTQYF	TRBV7-3	TRBJ2-3	-
CASSFWGDNQETQYF	TRBV28	TRBJ2-5	-
CASSQPNEQFF	TRBV4-2	TRBJ2-1	many
CASSDSVTSGSTDTQYF	TRBV9	TRBJ2-3	-
CASSQDPGTDPNQPQHF	TRBV4-1	TRBJ1-5	-
CASRNPGADTEAFF	TRBV5-1	TRBJ1-1	many
CATSDLPGQGAPNEQFF	TRBV24-1	TRBJ2-1	many
CASSLASQEQFF	TRBV11-2	TRBJ2-1	few